One sample yielded the 5 T cell receptor beta chains listed below, sequenced in a study of T cells in Graves' hyperthyroidism and ophthalmopathy (dated by TCRdb to the late 2010s). Libraries came from multiplex PCR. Sequencing was carried out with an Illumina HiSeq 2000. Amplification of TCR beta CDR3 regions was carried out from RNA transcripts. The TCR CDR3 was subjected to a first round of RT-PCR using the HTBI primer set and the Qiagen OneStep RT-PCR kit. TCRdb itself trimmed the public reads at Q25 with fastp, ran MiXCR and retained productive beta chains. Merged by CDR3 protein, the rows form single entries marked with the most common genes and DNA. A total of 530,000 or so distinct CDR3 sequences appear in this sample, roughly a quarter of them only once. Roughly 10% of the sample lies in the top ten. The sample taken for sequencing was blood. These receptors all come from a woman aged 30 to 39 with Graves' ophthalmopathy.

In this sample, this clonotype turned up a few times. The CDR3 DNA sequence: TGCAGTGCTAAGACTACAGGGACAGAGACCCAGTACTTC. Its protein is CSAKTTGTETQYF. The rearrangement joins TRBV20-1 to TRBJ2-5, with D possibly matching TRBD1 (6 bases). This CDR3 has 13 amino acids. Trimming took off 4 bases at V and 4 bases at J, with 13 bases between the two ends. CDR1 and CDR2 from the germline V gene are DFQATT and SNEGSKA (reference sequence).

At least ten counts were recorded for this clonotype. The gene calls are TRBV19 and TRBJ1-1; D not certain. Germline CDR1 and CDR2: LNHDA and SQIVND (reference sequence). The CDR3 totals 11 residues. Trimming pared 5 bases from V and 10 bases from J, leaving 11 bases between. The CDR3 DNA is TGTGCCAGTAGTTGGCACTGGGGAGCTTTCTTT. This gives the protein CASSWHWGAFF.

This clonotype came up many times. This chain uses TRBV12-3 or TRBV12-4 with TRBJ1-5, with 11 bases lining up with TRBD1. V gave up 6 bases and J gave up 6 bases; unmatched junction bases: 7. This CDR3 contains 15 residues. In DNA, the CDR3 is TGTGCCAGCAGCAGGACAGGGGGCGTAGGTCAGCCCCAGCATTTT. Protein: CASSRTGGVGQPQHF.

The chain links TRBV27 to TRBJ1-5; TRBD1 is a possible D gene (6 bases). Germline V lookup: CDR1 MNHEY, CDR2 SMNVEV (reference sequence). CDR3 length: 13 amino acids. V was shortened by 6 bases and J by 9 bases, with 15 bases between the two germline ends. CDR3 sequence reads: CASSLQGGRPQHF. Here the CDR3 DNA reads TGTGCCAGCAGCTTACAGGGCGGGCGGCCCCAGCATTTT.

This clonotype was picked up a small number of times. The junction shows a germline mismatch at one end, possibly a read error. The chain recombines TRBV12-3 or TRBV12-4 with TRBJ1-1, with D hard to call. There are 13 residues in the CDR3. Here the CDR3 DNA reads TGTGCCAGCACTTGGGCCACGAACACTGAAGCTTCCTTT. Protein: CASTWATNTEASF.